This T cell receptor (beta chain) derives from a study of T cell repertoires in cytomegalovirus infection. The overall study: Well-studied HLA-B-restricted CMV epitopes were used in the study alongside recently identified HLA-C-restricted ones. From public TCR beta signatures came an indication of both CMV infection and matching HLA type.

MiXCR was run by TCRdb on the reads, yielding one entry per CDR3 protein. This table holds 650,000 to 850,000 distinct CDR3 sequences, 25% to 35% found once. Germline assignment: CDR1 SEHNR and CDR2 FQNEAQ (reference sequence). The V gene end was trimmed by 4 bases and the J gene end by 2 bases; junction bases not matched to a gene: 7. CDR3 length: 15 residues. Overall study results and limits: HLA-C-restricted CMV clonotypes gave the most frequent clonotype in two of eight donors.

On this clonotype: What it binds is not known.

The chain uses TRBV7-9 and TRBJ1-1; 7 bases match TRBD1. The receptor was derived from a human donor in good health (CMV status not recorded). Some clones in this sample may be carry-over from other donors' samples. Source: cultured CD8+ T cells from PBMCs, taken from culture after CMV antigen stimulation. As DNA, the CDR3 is TGTGCCAGCAGCTCCCAGACAGGGCGAAACACTGAAGCTTTCTTT. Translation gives CASSSQTGRNTEAFF.